These 3 T cell receptor beta chains originate from one sample sequenced in a study of cytomegalovirus exposure and HLA in healthy donors. This PCR relied on a set of 60 Vbeta primers and 13 Jbeta primers. Method: immunoSEQ multiplex PCR; TCRdb's copy keeps in-frame clones and lacks some. In the table there are roughly 280,000 clones, roughly two thirds of which are singletons. The sequencing sample was made of PBMCs. The receptor source for this set is a female donor in good health and CMV-seronegative.

V and J are TRBV5-4 and TRBJ2-7; 7 bases line up with TRBD2. Per germline, CDR1 SGHNT and CDR2 YYREEE (reference sequence). The CDR3 contains 16 residues. The ends lost 0 bases at V and 4 bases at J; junction bases unmatched: 10. CDR3 region: CASSLGGGRGGYEQYF. Written as DNA, the CDR3 is TGTGCCAGCAGCTTGGGTGGCGGGAGAGGAGGGTACGAGCAGTACTTC.

The CDR3 is CASSLAGSLPNEQFF. The CDR3 DNA is TGTGCCAGCAGCTTGGCCGGTAGTTTACCGAATGAGCAGTTCTTC. This rearrangement joins TRBV5-4 to TRBJ2-1; D uncertain. Germline V CDR1 and CDR2: SGHNT, YYREEE (reference sequence). Between the trimmed V and J ends, which lost 0 bases and 7 bases, there was a span of 14 bases. This CDR3 has 15 amino acids.

This clone was observed a few times. The chain links TRBV28 to TRBJ2-3; 11 nucleotides line up with TRBD2. Germline V gene lookup returns CDR1 MDHEN and CDR2 SYDVKM. V shed 5 bases, J shed 1 base, and the junction held 5 bases outside the gene matches. The CDR3 length is 16 residues. In DNA form, the CDR3 reads TGTGCCAGCAGTGTACTAGCGGGAGTCCGCACAGATACGCAGTATTTT. Translated: CASSVLAGVRTDTQYF.